The present entry profiles one TCR beta chain with its context. The data are from a study of T cell responses to AZD1222 COVID-19 vaccine. The CDR3 runs to 11 residues. Germline loops: CDR1 SEHNR, CDR2 FQNEAQ (reference sequence). Trimming took off 7 bases at V and 8 bases at J, with 8 bases between the two ends. Only in-frame clones appear in the TCRdb table, and some are missing; sequencing was by immunoSEQ multiplex PCR. The data contain 110,000 to 150,000 clones, about 92% of them singletons. Sequencing used peripheral blood, obtained after recovery from COVID-19. The receptor comes from an adult who had recovered from COVID-19. The rearrangement uses TRBV7-9 and TRBJ2-2; D is unclear. The CDR3 sequence: CASTAFGELFF. The CDR3 bases are TGTGCCAGCACCGCCTTTGGGGAGCTGTTTTTT.